This T cell receptor beta chain derives from a study of shared clonotypes between healthy human individuals. An assay was performed, and its level was deep. The method was immunoSEQ multiplex PCR; TCRdb's version includes in-frame clones alone and lacks a portion of them. The sample records some 2,000,000 clones, around 95% being singletons. What was sequenced was naive CD4+ T cells sorted from blood. Described subset: CD45RA+ positively selected. This clonotype originated in a man aged 18 to 29 in good health.

The chain's CDR3 is CASARLADLSYEQYF. CDR3 sequence (DNA): TGTGCCAGCGCGAGACTAGCGGATCTGTCTTACGAGCAGTACTTC. V gene TRBV6-5 combines with J gene TRBJ2-7, with 9 bases aligning to TRBD2. The V gene's germline CDR1 is MNHEY and CDR2 SVGAGI. J gave up 4 bases and V 8 bases, and 12 bases lay outside the gene matches. This CDR3 spans 15 amino acids.